This entry concerns a single TCR beta chain. The same CDR3 is also encoded by other DNA sequences in this sample. Generated by immunoSEQ multiplex PCR, the TCRdb table keeps only in-frame clones and is missing some. The sample has fewer than 250,000 clones, 91% seen once; the top ten hold less than 2%. Germline-derived CDR1 and CDR2 are KGHSH and LQKENI. The CDR3 extends over 13 amino acids. Trimming shortened V by 2 bases and J by 1 base, and 5 bases separated the two germline ends. The data originate from a study of control samples from healthy donors and cancer patients. This TCR came from a man aged 25-45 years in good health. This sequence joins TRBV18 and TRBJ1-1, with D uncertain. The source material was blood. The CDR3 spells CASSPLENTEAFF. In DNA form, the CDR3 reads TGTGCCAGCTCACCATTGGAGAACACTGAAGCTTTCTTT.